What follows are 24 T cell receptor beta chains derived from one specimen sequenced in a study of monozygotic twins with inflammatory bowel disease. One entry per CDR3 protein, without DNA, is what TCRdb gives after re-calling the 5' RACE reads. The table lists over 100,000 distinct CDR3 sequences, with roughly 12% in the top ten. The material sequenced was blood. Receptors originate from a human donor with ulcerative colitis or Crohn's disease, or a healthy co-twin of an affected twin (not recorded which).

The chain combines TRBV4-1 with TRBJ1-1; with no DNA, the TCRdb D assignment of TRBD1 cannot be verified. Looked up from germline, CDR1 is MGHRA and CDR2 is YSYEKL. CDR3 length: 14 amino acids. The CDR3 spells CASSQEETGRKAFF.

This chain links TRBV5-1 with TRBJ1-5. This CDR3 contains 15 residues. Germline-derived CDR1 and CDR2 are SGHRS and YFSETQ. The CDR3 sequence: CASSPLPGRGQPQHF. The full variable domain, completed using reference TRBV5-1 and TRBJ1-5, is KAGVTQTPRYLIKTRGQQVTLSCSPISGHRSVSWYQQTPGQGLQFLFEYFSETQRNKGNFPGRFSGRQFSNSRSEMNVSTLELGDSALYLCASSPLPGRGQPQHFGDGTRLSIL.

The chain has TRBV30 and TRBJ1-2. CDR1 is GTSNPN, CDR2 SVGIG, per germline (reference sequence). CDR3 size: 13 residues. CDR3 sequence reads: CAWSVRGRYGYTF.

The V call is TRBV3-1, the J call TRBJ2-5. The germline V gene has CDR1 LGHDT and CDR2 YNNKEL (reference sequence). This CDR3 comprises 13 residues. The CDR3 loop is CASSQQTQETQYF.

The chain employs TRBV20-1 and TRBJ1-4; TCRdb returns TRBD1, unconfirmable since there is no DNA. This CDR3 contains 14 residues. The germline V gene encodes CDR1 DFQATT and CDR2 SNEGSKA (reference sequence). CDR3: CSAREGQSNEKLFF.

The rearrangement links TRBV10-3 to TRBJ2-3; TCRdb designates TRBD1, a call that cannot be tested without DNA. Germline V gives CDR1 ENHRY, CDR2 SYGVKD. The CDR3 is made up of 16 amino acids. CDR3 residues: CAISGNRGATTDTQYF.

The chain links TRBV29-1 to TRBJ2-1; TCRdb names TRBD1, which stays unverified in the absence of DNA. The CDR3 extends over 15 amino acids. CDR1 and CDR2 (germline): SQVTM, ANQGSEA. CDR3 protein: CSVVPWAGGYNEQFF.

The CDR3 reads CASSLGYGYTF. The chain links TRBV5-1 to TRBJ1-2. CDR1 SGHRS and CDR2 YFSETQ come from the germline V gene. The CDR3 consists of 11 residues.

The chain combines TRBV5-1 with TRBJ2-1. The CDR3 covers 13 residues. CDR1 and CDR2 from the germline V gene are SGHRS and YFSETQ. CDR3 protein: CASSLAGLYEQFF.

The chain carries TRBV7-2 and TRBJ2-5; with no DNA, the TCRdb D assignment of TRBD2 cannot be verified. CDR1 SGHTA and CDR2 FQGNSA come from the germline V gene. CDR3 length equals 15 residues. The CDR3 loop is CASSLNAGVSETQYF.

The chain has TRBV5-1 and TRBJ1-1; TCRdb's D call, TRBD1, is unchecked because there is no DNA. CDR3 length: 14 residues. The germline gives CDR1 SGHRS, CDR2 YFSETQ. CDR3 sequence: CASSPWGLNTEAFF.

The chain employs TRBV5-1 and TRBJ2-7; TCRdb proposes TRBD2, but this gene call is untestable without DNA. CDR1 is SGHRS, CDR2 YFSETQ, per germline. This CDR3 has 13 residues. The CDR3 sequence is CASSLIQEGEQYF.

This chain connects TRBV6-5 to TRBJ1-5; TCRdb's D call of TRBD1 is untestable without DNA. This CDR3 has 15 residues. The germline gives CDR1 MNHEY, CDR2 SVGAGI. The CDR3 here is CASSYWDRGDQPQHF.

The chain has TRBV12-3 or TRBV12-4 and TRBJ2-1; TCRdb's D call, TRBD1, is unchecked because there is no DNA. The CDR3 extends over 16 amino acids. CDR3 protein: CASSLSRDRGEYKQFF.

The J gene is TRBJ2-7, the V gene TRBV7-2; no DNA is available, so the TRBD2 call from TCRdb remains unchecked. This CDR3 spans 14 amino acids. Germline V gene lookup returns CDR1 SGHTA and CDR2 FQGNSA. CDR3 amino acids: CASSLGGGKYEQYF.

The CDR3: CASSLAATSYEQYF. This chain uses TRBV5-1 with TRBJ2-7; TCRdb designates TRBD2, a call that cannot be tested without DNA. Germline V gives CDR1 SGHRS, CDR2 YFSETQ. The CDR3 runs to 14 residues.

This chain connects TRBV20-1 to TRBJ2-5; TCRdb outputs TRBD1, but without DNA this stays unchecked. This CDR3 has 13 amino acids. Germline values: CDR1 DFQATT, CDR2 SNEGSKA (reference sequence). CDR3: CSARRLPGASQYF.

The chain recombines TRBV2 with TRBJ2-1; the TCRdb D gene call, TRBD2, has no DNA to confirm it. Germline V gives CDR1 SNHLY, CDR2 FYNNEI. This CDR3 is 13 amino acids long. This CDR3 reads CASSKEAGDEQFF. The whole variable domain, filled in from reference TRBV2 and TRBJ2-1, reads EPEVTQTPSHQVTQMGQEVILRCVPISNHLYFYWYRQILGQKVEFLVSFYNNEISEKSEIFDDQFSVERPDGSNFTLKIRSTKLEDSAMYFCASSKEAGDEQFFGPGTRLTVL.

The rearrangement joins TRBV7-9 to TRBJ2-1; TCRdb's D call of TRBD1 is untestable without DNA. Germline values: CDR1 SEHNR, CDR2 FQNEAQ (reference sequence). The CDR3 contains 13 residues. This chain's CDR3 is CASSLYGGNEQFF.

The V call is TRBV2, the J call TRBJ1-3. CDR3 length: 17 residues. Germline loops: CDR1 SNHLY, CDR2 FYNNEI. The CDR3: CASKDKGGLMRGNTIYF.

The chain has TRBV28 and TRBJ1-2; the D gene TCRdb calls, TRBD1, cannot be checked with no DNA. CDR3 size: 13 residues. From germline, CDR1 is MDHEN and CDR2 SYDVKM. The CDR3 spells CASRRGIDYGYTF.

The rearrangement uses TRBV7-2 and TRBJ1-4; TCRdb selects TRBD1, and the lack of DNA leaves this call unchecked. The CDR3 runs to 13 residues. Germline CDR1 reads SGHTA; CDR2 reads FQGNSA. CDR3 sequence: CASSLAGDEKLFF.

The CDR3 loop reads CASSSGQGFPSGANVLTF. The genes are TRBV9 and TRBJ2-6; TCRdb's assignment of TRBD1 cannot be checked, as there is no DNA. CDR3 length equals 18 residues. Germline assignment: CDR1 SGDLS and CDR2 YYNGEE. Full variable domain (outside the CDR3, taken from reference TRBV9 and TRBJ2-6): DSGVTQTPKHLITATGQRVTLRCSPRSGDLSVYWYQQSLDQGLQFLIQYYNGEERAKGNILERFSAQQFPDLHSELNLSSLELGDSALYFCASSSGQGFPSGANVLTFGAGSRLTVL.

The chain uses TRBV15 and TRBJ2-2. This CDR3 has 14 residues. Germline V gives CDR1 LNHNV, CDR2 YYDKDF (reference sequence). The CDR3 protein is CATSRVVNTGELFF.